Sequencing of this T cell receptor (beta chain) was carried out in a study of blood T cell repertoires in COVID-19. Only in-frame clones appear in the TCRdb table, and some are missing; sequencing was by immunoSEQ multiplex PCR. This sample yields roughly 120,000 clones, of which under 85% are seen a single time; less than 15% belongs to the top ten. This clonotype originated in a woman aged 60 to 75 with acute or convalescent COVID-19. Sequenced: peripheral blood.

The CDR3 nucleotides read TGTGCCAGCAGCGTAGGGGGACAGGGGACAGATACGCAGTATTTT. It encodes CASSVGGQGTDTQYF. The rearrangement joins TRBV9 to TRBJ2-3, with 10 bases lining up with TRBD1. V gave up 0 bases and J gave up 3 bases; unmatched junction bases: 1. CDR3 size: 15 residues. CDR1 and CDR2 from the germline V gene are SGDLS and YYNGEE. Combining the CDR3 with reference TRBV9 and TRBJ2-3 gives the whole variable domain DSGVTQTPKHLITATGQRVTLRCSPRSGDLSVYWYQQSLDQGLQFLIQYYNGEERAKGNILERFSAQQFPDLHSELNLSSLELGDSALYFCASSVGGQGTDTQYFGPGTRLTVL.